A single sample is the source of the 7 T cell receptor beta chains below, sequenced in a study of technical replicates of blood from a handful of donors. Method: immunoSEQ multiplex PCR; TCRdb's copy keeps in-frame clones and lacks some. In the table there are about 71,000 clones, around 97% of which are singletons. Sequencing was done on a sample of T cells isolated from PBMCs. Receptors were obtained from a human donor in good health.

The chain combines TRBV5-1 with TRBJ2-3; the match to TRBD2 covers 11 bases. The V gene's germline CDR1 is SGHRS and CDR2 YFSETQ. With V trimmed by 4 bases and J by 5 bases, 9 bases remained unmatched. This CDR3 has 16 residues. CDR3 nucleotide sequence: TGCGCCAGCAGCCTCGATCCCGGGACTAGCGGAGATACGCAGTATTTT. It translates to CASSLDPGTSGDTQYF.

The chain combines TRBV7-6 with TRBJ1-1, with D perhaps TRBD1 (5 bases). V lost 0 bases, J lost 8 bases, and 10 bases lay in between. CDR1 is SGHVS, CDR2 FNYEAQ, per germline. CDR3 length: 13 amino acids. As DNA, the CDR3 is TGTGCCAGCAGCTTAGCGGAGACAGAGGAAGCTTTCTTT. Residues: CASSLAETEEAFF.

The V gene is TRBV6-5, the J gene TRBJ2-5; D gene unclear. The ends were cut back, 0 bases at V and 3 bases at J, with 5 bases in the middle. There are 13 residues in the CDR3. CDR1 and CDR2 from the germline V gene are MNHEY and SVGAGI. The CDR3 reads CASSYSTEETQYF. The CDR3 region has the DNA TGTGCCAGCAGTTACTCTACAGAAGAGACCCAGTACTTC.

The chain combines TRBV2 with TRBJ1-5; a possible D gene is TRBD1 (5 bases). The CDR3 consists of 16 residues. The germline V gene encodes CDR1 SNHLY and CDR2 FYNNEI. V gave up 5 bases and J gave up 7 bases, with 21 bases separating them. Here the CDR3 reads CASSLNLLGGGQPQHF. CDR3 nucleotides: TGTGCCAGCAGTTTAAACTTGCTTGGGGGAGGACAGCCCCAGCATTTT. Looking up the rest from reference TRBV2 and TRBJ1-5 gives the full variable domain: EPEVTQTPSHQVTQMGQEVILRCVPISNHLYFYWYRQILGQKVEFLVSFYNNEISEKSEIFDDQFSVERPDGSNFTLKIRSTKLEDSAMYFCASSLNLLGGGQPQHFGDGTRLSIL.

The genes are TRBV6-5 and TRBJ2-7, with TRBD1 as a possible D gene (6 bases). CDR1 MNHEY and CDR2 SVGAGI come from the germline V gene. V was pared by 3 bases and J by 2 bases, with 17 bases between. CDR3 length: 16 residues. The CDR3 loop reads CASSYYGQYGPYEQYF. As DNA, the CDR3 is TGTGCCAGCAGTTATTACGGACAGTACGGTCCCTACGAGCAGTACTTC.

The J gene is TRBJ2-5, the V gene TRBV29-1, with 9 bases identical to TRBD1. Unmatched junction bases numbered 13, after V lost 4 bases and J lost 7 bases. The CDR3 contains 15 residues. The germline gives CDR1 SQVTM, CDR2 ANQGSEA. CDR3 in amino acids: CSVAGTGFSVVTQYF. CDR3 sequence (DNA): TGCAGCGTTGCCGGGACAGGGTTTTCTGTCGTGACCCAGTACTTC.

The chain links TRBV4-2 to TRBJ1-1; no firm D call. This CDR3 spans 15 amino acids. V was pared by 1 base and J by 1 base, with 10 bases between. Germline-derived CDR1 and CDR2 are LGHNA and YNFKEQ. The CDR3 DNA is TGTGCCAGCAGCCAAGGGCGGGGTGGGAACACTGAAGCTTTCTTT. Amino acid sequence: CASSQGRGGNTEAFF.